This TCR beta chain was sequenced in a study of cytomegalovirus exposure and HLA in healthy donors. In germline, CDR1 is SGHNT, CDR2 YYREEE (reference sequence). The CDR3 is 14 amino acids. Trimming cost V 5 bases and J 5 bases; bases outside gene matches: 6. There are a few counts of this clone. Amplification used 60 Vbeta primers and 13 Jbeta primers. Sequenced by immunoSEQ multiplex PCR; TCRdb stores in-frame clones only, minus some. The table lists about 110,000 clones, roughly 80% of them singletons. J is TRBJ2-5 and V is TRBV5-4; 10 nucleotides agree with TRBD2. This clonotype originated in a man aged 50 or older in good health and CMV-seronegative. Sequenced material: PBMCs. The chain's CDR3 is CASSQGLAEETQYF. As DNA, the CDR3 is TGTGCCAGCAGTCAAGGACTAGCGGAGGAGACCCAGTACTTC.